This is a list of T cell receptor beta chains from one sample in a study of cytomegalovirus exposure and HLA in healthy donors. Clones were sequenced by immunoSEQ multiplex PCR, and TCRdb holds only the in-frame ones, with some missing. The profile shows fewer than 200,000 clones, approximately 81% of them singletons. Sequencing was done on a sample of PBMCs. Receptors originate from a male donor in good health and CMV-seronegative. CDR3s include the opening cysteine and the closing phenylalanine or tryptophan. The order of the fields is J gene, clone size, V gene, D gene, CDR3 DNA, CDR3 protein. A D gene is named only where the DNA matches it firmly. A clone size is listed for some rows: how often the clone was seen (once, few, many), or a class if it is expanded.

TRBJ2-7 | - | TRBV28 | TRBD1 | TGTGCCAGCAGTTTAATCGGGACAGTGAGCTCCTACGAGCAGTACTTC | CASSLIGTVSSYEQYF
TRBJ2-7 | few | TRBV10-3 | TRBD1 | TGTGCCATCAGTGACCGGACAGGGAAGGTTTTCGAGCAGTACTTC | CAISDRTGKVFEQYF
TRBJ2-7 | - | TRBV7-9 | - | TGTGCCAGCAGCCCCACACGGCCGGGTAGCTCCTACGAGCAGTACTTC | CASSPTRPGSSYEQYF
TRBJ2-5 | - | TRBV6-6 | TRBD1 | TGTGCCAGCAGTTACTCAGGAGAAACAGGGGTAGAGACCCAGTACTTC | CASSYSGETGVETQYF
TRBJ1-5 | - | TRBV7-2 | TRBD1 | TGTGCCAGCAGCTTATTTCTACAGGGGTCCAATCAGCCCCAGCATTTT | CASSLFLQGSNQPQHF
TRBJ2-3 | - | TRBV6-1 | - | TGTGCCAGCAGTGAAGGCGTCGGGAACGGAGATACGCAGTATTTT | CASSEGVGNGDTQYF
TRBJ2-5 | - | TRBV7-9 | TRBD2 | TGTGCCAGCAGCAAGGTACGGACGGGAGGTCGAGAGACCCAGTACTTC | CASSKVRTGGRETQYF
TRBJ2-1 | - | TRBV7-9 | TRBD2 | TGTGCCAGCAGCCCATCAGCGGGGGGGCCCTACAATGAGCAGTTCTTC | CASSPSAGGPYNEQFF
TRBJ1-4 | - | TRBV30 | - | TGTGCCTGGAGTGACCCTTTGACAACGGATAATGAAAAACTGTTTTTT | CAWSDPLTTDNEKLFF
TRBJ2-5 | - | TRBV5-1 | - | TGCGCCAGCAGCGGAAACAGGGAAGGAGAGACCCAGTACTTC | CASSGNREGETQYF
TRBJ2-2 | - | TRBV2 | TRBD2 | TGTGCCAGCAGTTGGTCTAGCGGGAGCAGGGGGGAGCTGTTTTTT | CASSWSSGSRGELFF
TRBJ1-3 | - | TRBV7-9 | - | TGTTCCAGCATCTCCCGGGAGGGTACCGGAAACACCATATATTTT | CSSISREGTGNTIYF
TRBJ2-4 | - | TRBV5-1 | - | TGCGCCAGCAGCTCCGACCCTAGTAACATTCAGTACTTC | CASSSDPSNIQYF
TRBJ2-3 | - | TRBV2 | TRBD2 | TGTGCCAGCCGTCCGGGGGGAAGCACAGATACGCAGTATTTT | CASRPGGSTDTQYF
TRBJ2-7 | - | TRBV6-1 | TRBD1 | TGTGCCAGCAGCCGGGACAGGCCCGACGAGCAGTACTTC | CASSRDRPDEQYF
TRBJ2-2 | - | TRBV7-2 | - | TGTGCCAGCAGCTTATATTCAGAAGGGGAGCTGTTTTTT | CASSLYSEGELFF
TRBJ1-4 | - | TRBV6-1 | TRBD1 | TGTGCCAGCACCCCGGGACAGCCTAATGAAAAACTGTTTTTT | CASTPGQPNEKLFF
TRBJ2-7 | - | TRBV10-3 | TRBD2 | TGTGCCATCAGCGAACAACTGACTAGCGGGAGGGCCGAGCAGTACTTC | CAISEQLTSGRAEQYF
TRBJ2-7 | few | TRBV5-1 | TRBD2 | TGCGCCAGCAGCTTGGCGGGGGGAAGCCACCAAGTCTACGAGCAGTACTTC | CASSLAGGSHQVYEQYF
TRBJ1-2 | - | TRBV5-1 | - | TGCGCCAGCAGCGCCGGGTCCCGAGGGGGCTACACCTTC | CASSAGSRGGYTF
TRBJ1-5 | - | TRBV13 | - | TGTGCCAGCAGCCTTGGGGGGGCGTTAAGCAATCAGCCCCAGCATTTT | CASSLGGALSNQPQHF
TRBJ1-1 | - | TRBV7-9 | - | TGTTCCAGCAGCTTAAACAGGAACACTGAAGCTTTCTTT | CSSSLNRNTEAFF
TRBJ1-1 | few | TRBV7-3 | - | TGTGCCAGCAGCTTAGTCAGGGGTGGAATCACTGAAGCTTTCTTT | CASSLVRGGITEAFF
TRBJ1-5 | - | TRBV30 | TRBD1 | TGTGCCTGGAGTACAGGGGCAACCTCCTATAGCAATCAGCCCCAGCATTTT | CAWSTGATSYSNQPQHF
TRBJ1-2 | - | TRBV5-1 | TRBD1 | TGCGCCAGCAGCTCAGTGGTGGGACAGGATATTTACACCTTC | CASSSVVGQDIYTF
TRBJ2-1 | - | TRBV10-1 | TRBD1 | TGCGCCAGCAGTGAAGGGACAGGGGCCCGCAATGAGCAGTTCTTC | CASSEGTGARNEQFF
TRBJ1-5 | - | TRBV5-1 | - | TGCGCCAGCAGCTTGGGGGACTCGGATCAGCCCCAGCATTTT | CASSLGDSDQPQHF
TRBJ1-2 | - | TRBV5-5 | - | TGTGCCAGCAGCTTGTTAGGGGGGGACCAAAGGGGATCCTATGGCTACACCTTC | CASSLLGGDQRGSYGYTF